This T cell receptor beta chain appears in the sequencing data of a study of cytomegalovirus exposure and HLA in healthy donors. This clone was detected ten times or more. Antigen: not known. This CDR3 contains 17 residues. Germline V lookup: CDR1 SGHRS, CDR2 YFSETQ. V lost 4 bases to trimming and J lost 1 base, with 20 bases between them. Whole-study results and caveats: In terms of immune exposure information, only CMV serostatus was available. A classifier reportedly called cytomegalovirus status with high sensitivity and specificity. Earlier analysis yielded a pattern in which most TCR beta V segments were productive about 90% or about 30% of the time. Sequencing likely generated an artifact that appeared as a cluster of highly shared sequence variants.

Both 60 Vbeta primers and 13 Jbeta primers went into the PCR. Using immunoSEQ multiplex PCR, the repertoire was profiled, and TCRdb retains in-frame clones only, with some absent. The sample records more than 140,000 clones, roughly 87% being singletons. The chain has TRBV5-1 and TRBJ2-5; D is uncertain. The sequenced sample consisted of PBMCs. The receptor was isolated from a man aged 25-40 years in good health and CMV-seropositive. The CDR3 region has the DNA TGCGCCAGCAGCCCGGTTGGCAGCGCCTCAGTCCAAGAGACCCAGTACTTC. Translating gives CASSPVGSASVQETQYF.